A few counts support the clone carrying this T cell receptor beta chain. V gave up 3 bases and J gave up 1 base, with 9 bases separating them. Germline CDR1 and CDR2: MDHEN and SYDVKM. CDR3 length equals 14 residues. The entry originates in a study of T cells in Graves' hyperthyroidism and ophthalmopathy. Researchers took RNA transcripts and amplified the TCR beta CDR3 regions from them. The HTBI primer set drove a first-round RT-PCR of the TCR CDR3. TCRdb re-analysed the multiplex PCR reads in MiXCR, keeping a single row per CDR3 protein. The repertoire consists of about 480,000 distinct CDR3 sequences, with roughly a quarter occurring once and the leading ten covering about 11%.

Sequenced sample: blood. The chain uses TRBV28 and TRBJ1-1; the D is unclear. The origin of this receptor is a woman in her 30s with Graves' ophthalmopathy. The CDR3 spells CASSFNRRNTEAFF. The CDR3 DNA sequence: TGTGCCAGCAGTTTCAACAGAAGGAACACTGAAGCTTTCTTT.